This T cell receptor beta chain appears in the sequencing data of a study of T-cell reconstitution after alpha-beta-depleted transplantation in children. This clonotype was counted at least ten times. A library of TCRbeta sequences, prepared with unique molecular identifiers, was generated. TCRdb reprocessed the PCR reads via MiXCR and lists one record per CDR3 protein. The table has 200,000 to 250,000 distinct CDR3 sequences, over 9.5% seen once. V was clipped by 4 bases and J by 4 bases; unmatched bases: 5. This CDR3 has 16 residues. CDR1 and CDR2 from the germline V gene are SGHVS and FNYEAQ. The sample here was PBMCs from the stem cell graft donor, taken from the stem cell graft. This chain links TRBV7-6 with TRBJ2-1; 12 bases fit TRBD2. The TCR sequence derives from a human donor who donated a stem cell graft to a child with SCID. The CDR3 spells CASSSTTSGGYNEQFF. The DNA for the CDR3 is TGTGCCAGCAGCTCGACGACTAGCGGGGGTTACAATGAGCAGTTCTTC.